This T cell receptor (beta chain) came from a study of shared clonotypes between healthy human individuals. V shed 5 bases and J 0 bases; nucleotides not matched to a gene: 8. CDR1 and CDR2 from the germline V gene are SGHAT and FQNNGV. The CDR3 contains 17 residues. The protocol was immunoSEQ multiplex PCR, while the TCRdb copy is restricted to in-frame clones and leaves out a portion. The sample holds 2,100,000 or so clones, roughly 95% seen once. Adult Caucasians living in Nashville, Tennessee made up all of the donors. CD4+ cell separation produced CD45RA+ naive and CD45RA-negative memory subsets.

The V gene is TRBV11-2, the J gene TRBJ1-4; TRBD1 matches 8 bases. The TCR comes from a man between 18 and 29 years old in good health. Specimen: naive CD4+ T cells sorted from blood. This sample's subset: CD45RA+ positively selected. CDR3 sequence reads: CASSTTGGSATNEKLFF. CDR3 DNA: TGTGCCAGCAGCACAACAGGGGGGAGTGCAACTAATGAAAAACTGTTTTTT.